This paragraph covers one TCR beta chain sequence. The record originates from a study of shared clonotypes between healthy human individuals. Germline V gene sequence: CDR1 GTSNPN, CDR2 SVGIG (reference sequence). The CDR3 contains 12 residues. Trimming took 2 bases from V and 0 from J, leaving 5 bases between them. TCRdb's copy holds only in-frame clones and misses some; the assay was immunoSEQ multiplex PCR. The sample records approximately 1,000,000 clones, 70% to 80% being singletons. This TCR was sampled from a man aged 18 to 29 in good health. Some clones in this sample may be carry-over from other donors' samples. Sequencing was performed on memory CD4+ T cells from PBMCs. Subset of the sample: CD45RA-negative fraction. The gene calls are TRBV30 and TRBJ2-7; D is ambiguous. CDR3 region: CAWSFSSYEQYF. The CDR3 DNA sequence: TGTGCCTGGAGTTTTAGCTCCTACGAGCAGTACTTC.